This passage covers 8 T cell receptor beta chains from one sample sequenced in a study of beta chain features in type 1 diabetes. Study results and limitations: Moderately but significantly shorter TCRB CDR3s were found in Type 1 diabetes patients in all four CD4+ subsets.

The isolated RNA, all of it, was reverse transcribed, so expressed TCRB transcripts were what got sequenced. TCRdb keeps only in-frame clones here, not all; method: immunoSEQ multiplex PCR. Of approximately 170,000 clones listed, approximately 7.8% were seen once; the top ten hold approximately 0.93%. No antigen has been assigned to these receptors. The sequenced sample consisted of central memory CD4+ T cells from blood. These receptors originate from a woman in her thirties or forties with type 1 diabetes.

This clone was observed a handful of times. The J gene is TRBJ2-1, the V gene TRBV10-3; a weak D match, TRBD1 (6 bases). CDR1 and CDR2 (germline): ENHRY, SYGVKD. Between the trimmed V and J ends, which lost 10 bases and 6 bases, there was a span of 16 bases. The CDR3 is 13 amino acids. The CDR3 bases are TGTGCCAGCAGACCGACAGGCGGCAATGAGCAGTTCTTC. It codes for CASRPTGGNEQFF.

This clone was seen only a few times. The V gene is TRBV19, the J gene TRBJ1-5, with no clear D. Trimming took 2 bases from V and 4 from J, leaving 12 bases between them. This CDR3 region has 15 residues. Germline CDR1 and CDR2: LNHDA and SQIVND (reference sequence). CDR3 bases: TGTGCCAGTAGTATAAACTCCGTATGGAATCAGCCCCAGCATTTT. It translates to CASSINSVWNQPQHF.

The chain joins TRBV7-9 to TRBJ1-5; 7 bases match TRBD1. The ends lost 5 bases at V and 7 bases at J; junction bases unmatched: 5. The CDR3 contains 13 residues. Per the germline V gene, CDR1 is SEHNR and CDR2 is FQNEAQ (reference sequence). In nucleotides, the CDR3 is TGTGCCAGCAGCGAAACAGGGGACCAGCCCCAGCATTTT. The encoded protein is CASSETGDQPQHF.

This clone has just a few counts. DNA for the CDR3: TGTGCCAGCAGCTTCGCGGGCCAAGAGACCCAGTACTTC. Its translation: CASSFAGQETQYF. This chain joins TRBV5-4 and TRBJ2-5; D may be TRBD2 (5 bases). CDR3 size: 13 residues. V was trimmed by 2 bases and J by 1 base, leaving 6 bases between them. CDR1 SGHNT and CDR2 YYREEE come from the germline V gene (reference sequence).

The CDR3 sequence is CASSFSGEETQYF. The DNA for the CDR3 is TGTGCCAGCAGCTTCTCCGGGGAAGAGACCCAGTACTTC. V usage is TRBV7-2 and J usage is TRBJ2-5; perhaps TRBD2 as D (5 bases). CDR3 length: 13 residues. Trimming pared 3 bases from V and 3 bases from J, leaving 8 bases between. Germline V gene lookup returns CDR1 SGHTA and CDR2 FQGNSA.

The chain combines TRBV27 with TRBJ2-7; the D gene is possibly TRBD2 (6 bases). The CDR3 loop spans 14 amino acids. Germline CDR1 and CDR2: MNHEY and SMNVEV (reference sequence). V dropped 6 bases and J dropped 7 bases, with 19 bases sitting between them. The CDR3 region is CASRSSGGAGEQYF. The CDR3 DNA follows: TGTGCCAGCAGATCCAGCGGAGGAGCGGGTGAGCAGTACTTC.

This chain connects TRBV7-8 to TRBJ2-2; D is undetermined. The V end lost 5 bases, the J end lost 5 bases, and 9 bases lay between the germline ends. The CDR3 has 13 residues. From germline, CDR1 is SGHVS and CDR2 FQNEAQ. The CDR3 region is CASSRRLTGELFF. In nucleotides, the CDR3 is TGTGCCAGCAGCCGCAGGCTGACCGGGGAGCTGTTTTTT. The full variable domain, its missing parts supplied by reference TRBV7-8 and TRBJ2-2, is GAGVSQSPRYKVAKRGQDVALRCDPISGHVSLFWYQQALGQGPEFLTYFQNEAQLDKSGLPSDRFFAERPEGSVSTLKIQRTQQEDSAVYLCASSRRLTGELFFGEGSRLTVL.

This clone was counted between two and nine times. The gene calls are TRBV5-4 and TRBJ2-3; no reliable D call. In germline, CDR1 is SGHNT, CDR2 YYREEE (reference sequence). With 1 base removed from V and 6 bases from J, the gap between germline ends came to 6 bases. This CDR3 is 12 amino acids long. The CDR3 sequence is CASSLPFDTQYF. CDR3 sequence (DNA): TGTGCCAGCAGCTTGCCGTTCGATACGCAGTATTTT.